Presented here are 12 T cell receptor beta chains from one specimen sequenced in a study of regulatory T cells in long-lasting Graves disease. Regarding time point: persistent/refractory GD, antithyroid drugs over 5 years with positive TRAb. After RNA was extracted from PBMCs, the TCR library was made from it. CDR3-region Arm-PCR and iRepertoire HTBI primers produced the TCR beta libraries. One entry per CDR3 protein results from TCRdb running MiXCR on the multiplex PCR reads. The profile shows 250,000 to 300,000 distinct CDR3 sequences, around a fifth of them singletons. The sequenced sample was peripheral blood mononuclear cells (PBMCs), obtained when the disease was refractory, from a patient treated with antithyroid drugs. Receptor source: a female donor with Graves disease.

V usage is TRBV3-1 and J usage is TRBJ2-2, with D perhaps being TRBD1 or TRBD2 (5 bases each). The germline V gene has CDR1 LGHDT and CDR2 YNNKEL (reference sequence). The V and J ends lost 7 bases and 3 bases respectively, with 18 bases between them. The CDR3 sequence is 16 residues long. CDR3 nucleotide sequence: TGTGCCAGCACCCCCCGGGGCGGGTTGGACACCGGGGAGCTGTTTTTT. Protein product: CASTPRGGLDTGELFF.

This clonotype appeared a few times. J is TRBJ2-1 and V is TRBV6-5, with 7 nucleotides matching TRBD2. The trim removed 2 bases at V and 4 bases at J, leaving 8 bases unmatched. Germline V gene data show CDR1 as MNHEY and CDR2 as SVGAGI. This CDR3 is 16 amino acids long. The CDR3 region has the DNA TGTGCCAGCAGTTACAATGTGGGAGCGGGGTACAATGAGCAGTTCTTC. Translated, it gives CASSYNVGAGYNEQFF.

This chain joins TRBV12-3 or TRBV12-4 and TRBJ1-5; a weak D match, TRBD1 (6 bases). There are 16 residues in the CDR3. Between the trimmed V and J ends, which lost 2 bases and 3 bases, there was a span of 14 bases. The CDR3: CASSLRIRQDNQPQHF. The CDR3 nucleotides are TGTGCCAGCAGTTTAAGGATCCGACAGGACAATCAGCCCCAGCATTTT.

This clonotype was observed a few times. The rearrangement joins TRBV6-1 to TRBJ2-2; weak D call: TRBD2 (5 bases). Germline V CDR1 and CDR2: MNHNS, SASEGT. The CDR3 contains 16 residues. Between the trimmed V and J ends, which lost 10 bases and 0 bases, there was a span of 18 bases. The CDR3 sequence: CATHPPRVSNTGELFF. CDR3 in DNA: TGTGCCACCCACCCTCCGCGGGTATCGAACACCGGGGAGCTGTTTTTT.

This clonotype turned up a few times. The rearrangement joins TRBV20-1 to TRBJ2-4; D is perhaps TRBD1 or TRBD2 (6 bases each). This CDR3 comprises 14 residues. Trimming removed 4 bases from V and 8 bases from J, with 18 bases in between. Germline V lookup: CDR1 DFQATT, CDR2 SNEGSKA (reference sequence). The CDR3 bases are TGCAGTGCTATCCGATCCGGGGGCAGCGACATTCAGTACTTC. It specifies CSAIRSGGSDIQYF.

This clonotype was observed a few times. The chain links TRBV7-9 to TRBJ2-2, with D perhaps matching TRBD2 (5 bases). Germline V gene lookup returns CDR1 SEHNR and CDR2 FQNEAQ (reference sequence). Trimming removed 6 bases at V and 4 bases at J, with 9 bases between. This CDR3 region has 13 residues. CDR3 DNA sequence: TGTGCCAGCAGGCCCCGGGGCACCGGGGAGCTGTTTTTT. It is translated as CASRPRGTGELFF.

This clonotype was found many times. This chain joins TRBV14 and TRBJ1-6; D remains ambiguous. The CDR3 runs 15 residues. V lost 2 bases, J lost 7 bases, and 12 bases lay in between. The germline V gene encodes CDR1 SGHDN and CDR2 FVKESK. CDR3 sequence reads: CASSQFGGNNSPLHF. The CDR3 DNA follows: TGTGCCAGCAGCCAATTTGGCGGGAACAATTCACCCCTCCACTTT.

This clonotype appeared many times. This chain connects TRBV7-2 to TRBJ1-1; 8 bases are shared with TRBD1. The CDR3 extends over 17 amino acids. V was pared by 4 bases and J by 4 bases, with 14 bases of the junction left unmatched. Germline V gives CDR1 SGHTA, CDR2 FQGNSA. As DNA, the CDR3 is TGTGCCAGCAGCTGGGGGGGGACAGGTCAGGTAGCCACTGAAGCTTTCTTT. Its protein product is CASSWGGTGQVATEAFF.

This clonotype was counted at least ten times. The chain joins TRBV12-3 or TRBV12-4 to TRBJ1-2, with TRBD1 identical over 8 bases. CDR3 length: 14 residues. Germline trimming cut 0 bases from V and 6 bases from J; bases unmatched to any gene: 3. CDR3 region: CASSLAQGAHGYTF. DNA of the CDR3: TGTGCCAGCAGTTTAGCCCAGGGGGCCCATGGCTACACCTTC.

This chain joins TRBV7-9 and TRBJ2-6; D gene unclear. The CDR3 runs 15 residues. Between the trimmed V and J ends, which lost 8 bases and 4 bases, there was a span of 15 bases. Germline CDR1 reads SEHNR; CDR2 reads FQNEAQ (reference sequence). CDR3 bases: TGTGCCAGCGGCGGCCAGGTTGTGGGGGCCAACGTCCTGACTTTC. Its protein is CASGGQVVGANVLTF.

This clonotype occurred many times. The gene calls are TRBV29-1 and TRBJ1-4, with D possibly being TRBD1 (6 bases). The CDR3 covers 14 residues. Germline V lookup: CDR1 SQVTM, CDR2 ANQGSEA. Trimming pared 5 bases from V and 0 bases from J, leaving 10 bases between. The CDR3 region is CSVLDRTTNEKLFF. CDR3 DNA: TGCAGCGTTTTGGACAGAACAACTAATGAAAAACTGTTTTTT.

This clonotype was seen ten or more times. The CDR3 here is CASSYIDSYQPQHF. The DNA for the CDR3 is TGTGCCAGCAGTTACATAGACAGTTATCAGCCCCAGCATTTT. The chain employs TRBV6-5 and TRBJ1-5, with D possibly TRBD1 on 5 matching bases. The CDR3 sequence is 14 residues long. Trimming took 2 bases from V and 5 from J, leaving 10 bases between them. Germline V gene lookup returns CDR1 MNHEY and CDR2 SVGAGI.